This passage covers 20 T cell receptor beta chains from one sample sequenced in a study of T cells in Graves' hyperthyroidism and ophthalmopathy (dated by TCRdb to about 2019). The receptor library was made with multiplex PCR. Sequencing relied on an Illumina HiSeq 2000. Amplification of TCR beta CDR3 regions was carried out from RNA transcripts. A first-round RT-PCR of the TCR CDR3 used the HTBI primer set with the Qiagen OneStep RT-PCR kit. The public sequencing data were trimmed at Q25 with fastp and processed into clonotypes with MiXCR by TCRdb, which kept only in-frame beta chains. Merged by CDR3 protein, the rows form single entries marked with the most common genes and DNA. The sample records about 360,000 distinct CDR3 sequences, over 10% of which are singletons. The top ten clonotypes cover around a tenth of the sample. Sequencing was done on a sample of blood. These receptors were collected from a woman in her late teens or twenties with Graves' hyperthyroidism.

This clonotype was seen repeatedly, ten times or more. The chain is built from TRBV6-2 or TRBV6-3 and TRBJ1-2; D might be TRBD1 (5 bases). This CDR3 spans 12 amino acids. Germline CDR1 reads MNHEY; CDR2 reads SVGEGT. Trimming cost V 6 bases and J 7 bases, with 12 bases left between them. CDR3 DNA: TGTGCCAGCAGACAGGACCTGGGTGGCTACACCTTC. It yields the protein CASRQDLGGYTF.

This clonotype was recorded many times. The rearrangement links TRBV30 to TRBJ2-4, with D unresolved. Germline values: CDR1 GTSNPN, CDR2 SVGIG (reference sequence). V lost 4 bases to trimming and J lost 7 bases, with 8 bases between them. This CDR3 region has 11 residues. CDR3 nucleotides: TGTGCCTGGAAGGGTGAGAACATTCAGTACTTC. This codes for CAWKGENIQYF.

The table lists this clonotype with many counts. The chain is built from TRBV28 and TRBJ1-3; D remains unclear. This CDR3 has 15 amino acids. Germline loops: CDR1 MDHEN, CDR2 SYDVKM. Trimming stripped 1 base from V and 2 bases from J, with 9 bases between. CDR3 coding DNA: TGTGCCAGCAGTTTATCTTCAGGCCCTGGAAACACCATATATTTT. Protein sequence: CASSLSSGPGNTIYF.

This clonotype was seen ten or more times. The V and J genes are TRBV28 and TRBJ2-7, with a possible D match to TRBD1 (6 bases). This CDR3 has 15 residues. Trimming took 4 bases from V and 2 from J, leaving 15 bases between them. CDR1 MDHEN and CDR2 SYDVKM come from the germline V gene. The CDR3 DNA is TGTGCCAGCAGTTCAACAGGGACCTCAACCTACGAGCAGTACTTC. Amino acids: CASSSTGTSTYEQYF.

This clonotype appeared a few times. The chain links TRBV5-8 to TRBJ2-3; D not certain. V shed 0 bases and J shed 2 bases, with 13 bases lying between them. Germline V gives CDR1 SGHTS, CDR2 YDEGEE. This CDR3 spans 16 amino acids. This chain's CDR3 is CASSLGRDSYTDTQYF. CDR3 bases: TGTGCCAGCAGCTTGGGACGAGACTCGTACACAGATACGCAGTATTTT. Combining the CDR3 with reference TRBV5-8 and TRBJ2-3 gives the whole variable domain EAGVTQSPTHLIKTRGQQATLRCSPISGHTSVYWYQQALGLGLQFLLWYDEGEERNRGNFPPRFSGRQFPNYSSELNVNALELEDSALYLCASSLGRDSYTDTQYFGPGTRLTVL.

This clonotype was seen at least ten times. The gene calls are TRBV11-2 and TRBJ1-2; D is unclear. CDR1 and CDR2 from the germline V gene are SGHAT and FQNNGV. Trimming took off 2 bases at V and 5 bases at J, with 9 bases between the two ends. The CDR3 loop spans 13 amino acids. The CDR3 protein is CASSLPSPYGYTF. In DNA form, the CDR3 reads TGTGCCAGCAGCTTACCGAGCCCTTATGGCTACACCTTC.

The table lists this clonotype with many counts. This chain connects TRBV28 to TRBJ2-7; 9 bases agree with TRBD2. The CDR3 extends over 14 amino acids. Trimming at V came to 7 bases and at J to 1 base, leaving 5 bases not matched to a gene. The V gene's germline CDR1 is MDHEN and CDR2 SYDVKM. In nucleotides, the CDR3 is TGTGCCAGCATAACCCTAGCGGGATCCTACGAGCAGTACTTC. Protein product: CASITLAGSYEQYF.

This clonotype was seen a handful of times. The chain has TRBV19 and TRBJ2-1; TRBD2 matches 7 bases. V gave up 7 bases and J gave up 0 bases; unmatched junction bases: 6. The CDR3 has 15 residues. Germline V lookup: CDR1 LNHDA, CDR2 SQIVND (reference sequence). The CDR3 loop is CASTSGGSSYNEQFF. As DNA, the CDR3 is TGTGCCAGTACCTCCGGGGGGTCCTCCTACAATGAGCAGTTCTTC.

This clonotype occurred a few times. The chain uses TRBV6-1 and TRBJ2-5; D gene uncertain. The CDR3 is made up of 14 amino acids. The germline V gene encodes CDR1 MNHNS and CDR2 SASEGT. The V gene lost 3 bases and the J gene lost 7 bases, with 15 bases spanning the gap. CDR3 loop: CASSDVLGSLTQYF. The CDR3 DNA reads as TGTGCCAGCAGTGACGTTTTGGGCTCCTTGACCCAGTACTTC.

This clonotype has a count of ten or more. The chain is built from TRBV6-2 or TRBV6-3 and TRBJ2-1, with 8 bases lining up with TRBD1. V trimming: 11 bases; J trimming: 3 bases; junction bases outside the gene matches: 9. The CDR3 loop spans 14 amino acids. Germline V gene data show CDR1 as MNHEY and CDR2 as SVGEGT. The DNA for the CDR3 is TGTGCCTCCCTTCCCGGGACAGGCTACAATGAGCAGTTCTTC. Translating it yields CASLPGTGYNEQFF.

There are a few counts of this clonotype. This chain joins TRBV28 and TRBJ2-7, with a tentative D call TRBD1 (5 bases). CDR3 size: 14 residues. Looked up from germline, CDR1 is MDHEN and CDR2 is SYDVKM. V lost 3 bases and J lost 2, with 11 bases in between. This CDR3 reads CASSFGTGPYEQYF. CDR3 DNA: TGTGCCAGCAGTTTTGGCACAGGCCCCTACGAGCAGTACTTC.

The count of this clonotype is one. The chain uses TRBV4-1 and TRBJ2-5; 7 positions agree with TRBD1. This CDR3 has 16 residues. Unmatched junction bases numbered 10, after V lost 3 bases and J lost 3 bases. The germline CDR1 and CDR2 sequences are MGHRA and YSYEKL. CDR3: CASSHKPTGYEETQYF. The DNA of the CDR3 is TGCGCCAGCAGCCATAAGCCGACAGGGTACGAAGAGACCCAGTACTTC.

This clonotype was observed at least ten times. The V gene is TRBV7-2, the J gene TRBJ2-1, with 8 bases aligning to TRBD2. Trimming cost V 4 bases and J 9 bases; bases outside gene matches: 11. The germline gives CDR1 SGHTA, CDR2 FQGNSA. The CDR3 contains 15 residues. This chain's CDR3 is CASSSSGLGAGEQFF. CDR3 DNA: TGTGCCAGCAGCTCGTCGGGACTAGGTGCCGGTGAGCAGTTCTTC.

This clonotype appeared many times. The V and J genes are TRBV7-9 and TRBJ1-1; a possible D gene is TRBD1 (5 bases). V dropped 5 bases and J dropped 4 bases, with 14 bases sitting between them. The CDR3 extends over 14 amino acids. The V gene's germline CDR1 is SEHNR and CDR2 FQNEAQ (reference sequence). CDR3 sequence reads: CASSLVSGITEAFF. Here the CDR3 DNA reads TGTGCCAGCAGCCTAGTTTCAGGGATCACTGAAGCTTTCTTT.

This clonotype came up many times. The J gene is TRBJ2-5, the V gene TRBV4-1; D unresolved. CDR3 length equals 13 residues. CDR1 is MGHRA and CDR2 is YSYEKL in the germline V gene. V lost 4 bases to trimming and J lost 5 bases, with 11 bases between them. In DNA form, the CDR3 reads TGCGCCAGCAGCCGCGCCACTCGGGAGACCCAGTACTTC. This gives the protein CASSRATRETQYF.

The rearrangement links TRBV6-2 or TRBV6-3 to TRBJ2-5; possible D gene TRBD2, 6 bases. This CDR3 has 14 amino acids. Trimming cost V 6 bases and J 5 bases, with 16 bases left between them. Germline values: CDR1 MNHEY, CDR2 SVGEGT. The CDR3 DNA reads TGTGCCAGCAGACCTTGGGAAGGAGGGGAGACCCAGTACTTC. Its translation is CASRPWEGGETQYF.

The chain has TRBV4-2 and TRBJ1-5; D is undetermined. Between the trimmed V and J ends, which lost 0 bases and 3 bases, there was a span of 9 bases. The CDR3 is 15 amino acids. The germline gives CDR1 LGHNA, CDR2 YNFKEQ. The CDR3 bases are TGTGCCAGCAGCCAAGAGGTAGGGAACAATCAGCCCCAGCATTTT. Translating it yields CASSQEVGNNQPQHF.

This clonotype has at least ten counts. The chain joins TRBV11-2 to TRBJ1-1, with D perhaps TRBD1 (5 bases). The CDR3 is 14 amino acids. The germline V gene has CDR1 SGHAT and CDR2 FQNNGV. V lost 4 bases, J lost 4 bases, and 13 bases lay in between. CDR3 protein: CASSSWHGGTEAFF. The CDR3 DNA follows: TGTGCCAGCAGCTCTTGGCACGGGGGCACTGAAGCTTTCTTT.

This clonotype was detected ten times or more. The chain is built from TRBV20-1 and TRBJ2-7; D is perhaps TRBD2 (6 bases). V was trimmed by 0 bases and J by 7 bases, leaving 19 bases between them. The CDR3 totals 15 residues. Germline values: CDR1 DFQATT, CDR2 SNEGSKA (reference sequence). DNA for the CDR3: TGCAGTGCTAGAGATCGCGGGACCGCACCGGGGGAGCAGTACTTC. Its protein product is CSARDRGTAPGEQYF.

In its sample, this clonotype was seen a few times. This chain joins TRBV6-1 and TRBJ2-7; no reliable D call. This CDR3 spans 13 amino acids. The germline V gene has CDR1 MNHNS and CDR2 SASEGT. V was pared by 5 bases and J by 2 bases, with 10 bases between. CDR3: CASSYGRTYEQYF. The CDR3 DNA reads TGTGCCAGCAGTTATGGCCGTACCTACGAGCAGTACTTC.